The rows below give T cell receptor beta chains drawn from one sample of a study of chemoradiotherapy in HPV16-positive cancers. The assay was immunoSEQ multiplex PCR, and TCRdb's table has in-frame clones only and misses some. The sample consists of about 17,000 clones, roughly nine tenths of them appearing once. This sample comprised blood, obtained from a patient who underwent chemoradiotherapy. The source of these receptors is a human donor with HPV-associated anogenital cancer. The CDR3 runs from the conserved cysteine through the conserved F or W. D genes are given only for firm matches. The size of a clone is reported for some rows only, either as once, few or many, or as a class for expanded clones.

D,V,J,size,CDR3,DNA
-,TRBV10-3,TRBJ2-2,once,CAISESVGGTGELFF,TGTGCCATCAGTGAGTCGGTTGGGGGGACCGGGGAGCTGTTTTTT
-,TRBV7-6,TRBJ2-3,-,CASSKVRGHTDTQYF,TGTGCCAGCAGCAAAGTGCGGGGGCACACAGATACGCAGTATTTT
TRBD1,TRBV9,TRBJ1-1,-,CASSGGQQNTEAFF,TGTGCCAGCAGCGGGGGACAGCAGAACACTGAAGCTTTCTTT
-,TRBV10-3,TRBJ1-1,-,CATNQRQNTEAFF,TGTGCCACCAACCAACGACAGAACACTGAAGCTTTCTTT
-,TRBV5-1,TRBJ2-5,-,CASSLEGNLGETQYF,TGCGCCAGCAGCTTGGAGGGTAATTTGGGAGAGACCCAGTACTTC
-,TRBV4-3,TRBJ2-3,-,CASSLEREQGITDTQYF,TGCGCCAGCAGCCTTGAGAGAGAACAGGGTATCACAGATACGCAGTATTTT
-,TRBV4-3,TRBJ2-6,-,CASSQEFAVGGANVLTF,TGCGCCAGCAGCCAAGAGTTTGCGGTGGGAGGGGCCAACGTCCTGACTTTC
TRBD1,TRBV10-2,TRBJ1-6,-,CASETGEYNSPLHF,TGCGCCAGCGAGACAGGGGAATATAATTCACCCCTCCACTTT
-,TRBV19,TRBJ2-3,-,CASIRDPTSTDTQYF,TGTGCCAGTATCCGGGACCCAACTAGCACAGATACGCAGTATTTT
-,TRBV7-6,TRBJ2-1,-,CASSLGVGGEQFF,TGTGCCAGCAGCTTGGGGGTGGGGGGAGAGCAGTTCTTC
TRBD1,TRBV13,TRBJ2-1,-,CASSLSHTGGKGNEQFF,TGTGCCAGCAGCTTAAGCCATACAGGGGGTAAGGGCAATGAGCAGTTCTTC
TRBD1,TRBV11-2,TRBJ2-5,-,CASVRGPAETQYF,TGTGCCAGCGTGAGGGGGCCGGCGGAGACCCAGTACTTC
TRBD2,TRBV2,TRBJ2-1,-,CASSALPSGQFF,TGTGCCAGCAGTGCTCTCCCTAGCGGGCAGTTCTTC
-,TRBV5-1,TRBJ2-5,-,CASSPGTDWRGQETQYF,TGCGCCAGCAGCCCGGGAACGGACTGGAGGGGGCAAGAGACCCAGTACTTC
-,TRBV14,TRBJ1-3,-,CASSQIGSGTGNTIYF,TGTGCCAGCAGCCAAATTGGCTCCGGGACCGGAAACACCATATATTTT
TRBD1,TRBV7-2,TRBJ2-3,-,CASSPHRGDTQYF,TGTGCCAGCAGTCCTCACAGGGGTGATACGCAGTATTTT
TRBD1,TRBV5-4,TRBJ2-5,-,CASSSQFGQGSQETQYF,TGTGCCAGCAGCTCACAGTTCGGACAGGGAAGTCAAGAGACCCAGTACTTC
-,TRBV5-5,TRBJ1-5,once,CASSWAPGNPNQPQHF,TGTGCCAGCAGCTGGGCGCCCGGGAACCCCAATCAGCCCCAGCATTTT
-,TRBV25-1,TRBJ1-2,-,CATFYYGYTF,TGTGCCACCTTCTACTATGGCTACACCTTC
-,TRBV5-5,TRBJ1-1,-,CASSLAAGMGTEAFF,TGTGCCAGCAGCTTGGCGGCAGGGATGGGCACTGAAGCTTTCTTT
-,TRBV2,TRBJ1-1,-,CASATIGDTEAFF,TGTGCCAGCGCGACCATTGGGGACACTGAAGCTTTCTTT
TRBD2,TRBV10-3,TRBJ2-2,-,CAITSRTELGGTGELFF,TGTGCCATCACTTCCCGGACCGAACTGGGAGGGACCGGGGAGCTGTTTTTT
-,TRBV6-6,TRBJ1-3,once,CASSLDQSSGNTIYF,TGTGCCAGCAGCCTCGATCAAAGCTCTGGAAACACCATATATTTT
-,TRBV11-2,TRBJ2-3,-,CASSLGGGGDTDTQYF,TGTGCCAGCAGCTTAGGGGGTGGGGGAGACACAGATACGCAGTATTTT
TRBD1,TRBV25-1,TRBJ1-1,-,CASSDYLGTENTEAFF,TGTGCCAGCAGTGACTACCTTGGGACAGAGAACACTGAAGCTTTCTTT
-,TRBV12-5,TRBJ2-3,-,CASGQGGPRTDTQYF,TGTGCTAGTGGCCAGGGGGGACCTCGCACGGATACGCAGTATTTT
-,TRBV2,TRBJ2-2,-,CASSAGGTNTGELFF,TGTGCCAGCAGTGCCGGGGGAACGAACACCGGGGAGCTGTTTTTT
-,TRBV27,TRBJ2-2,-,CASSPTGIRSNTGELFF,TGTGCCAGCAGCCCTACAGGGATCCGCTCGAACACCGGGGAGCTGTTTTTT
-,TRBV27,TRBJ2-4,-,CASSFGSSKNIQYF,TGTGCCAGCAGTTTCGGGAGCAGCAAAAACATTCAGTACTTC